A single T cell receptor (beta chain) is shown here with its context. What it binds is not known. Primers for the PCR totalled 60 Vbeta and 13 Jbeta. Produced via immunoSEQ multiplex PCR; TCRdb's table is partial and in-frame only. The repertoire holds 110,000 to 150,000 clones, over 8% seen once, with 1.5% to 2% in the top ten. The trim removed 1 base at V and 4 bases at J, leaving 3 bases unmatched. This CDR3 region has 14 residues. Germline V gives CDR1 LNHNV, CDR2 YYDKDF (reference sequence). This sample is drawn from a study of cytomegalovirus exposure and HLA in healthy donors. Background on the study: Approximately 180 million T cells yielded approximately 100 million unique TCR beta sequences, as an earlier analysis found. Study results and limitations: In terms of immune exposure information, only CMV serostatus was available. One variant, a missense change in DCLRE1C, was linked in a later analysis to TCR beta V- and J-gene trimming. Links to common viral pathogens appeared, in a later analysis, for several of the most significant clusters.

The sequence derives from a male donor in good health and CMV-seronegative. The rearrangement joins TRBV15 to TRBJ1-1, with 7 bases identical to TRBD1. The specimen was PBMCs. The DNA for the CDR3 is TGTGCCACCAGCAGAGGAACAGGGGCCACTGAAGCTTTCTTT. It is translated as CATSRGTGATEAFF.